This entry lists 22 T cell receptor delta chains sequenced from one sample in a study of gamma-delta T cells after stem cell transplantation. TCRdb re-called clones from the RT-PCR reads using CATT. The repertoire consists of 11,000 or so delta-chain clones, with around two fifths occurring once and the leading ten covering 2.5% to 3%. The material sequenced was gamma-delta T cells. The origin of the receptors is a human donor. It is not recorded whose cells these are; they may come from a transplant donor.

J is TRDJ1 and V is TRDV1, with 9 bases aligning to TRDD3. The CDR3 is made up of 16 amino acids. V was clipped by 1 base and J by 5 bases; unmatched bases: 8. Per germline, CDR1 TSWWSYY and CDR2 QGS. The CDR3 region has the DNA TGTGCTCTTGGGGAACCCACTGGGGGACGTTTTGATAAACTCATCTTT. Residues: CALGEPTGGRFDKLIF.

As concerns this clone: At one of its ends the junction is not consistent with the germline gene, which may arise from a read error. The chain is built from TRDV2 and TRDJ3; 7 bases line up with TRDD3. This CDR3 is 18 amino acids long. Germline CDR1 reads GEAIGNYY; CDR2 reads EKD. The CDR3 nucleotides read TGTGCCTGTGACAAGGGATACCCCTTCTCCTGGGACACCCTACAGATGTTTTTC. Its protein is CACDKGYPFSWDTLQMFF.

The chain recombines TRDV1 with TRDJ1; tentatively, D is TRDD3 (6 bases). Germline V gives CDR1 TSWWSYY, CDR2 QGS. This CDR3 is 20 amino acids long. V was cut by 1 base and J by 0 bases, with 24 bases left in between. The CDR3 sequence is CALGERAYWVPKCYTDKLIF. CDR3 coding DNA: TGTGCTCTTGGGGAACGGGCCTACTGGGTCCCCAAATGTTACACCGATAAACTCATCTTT.

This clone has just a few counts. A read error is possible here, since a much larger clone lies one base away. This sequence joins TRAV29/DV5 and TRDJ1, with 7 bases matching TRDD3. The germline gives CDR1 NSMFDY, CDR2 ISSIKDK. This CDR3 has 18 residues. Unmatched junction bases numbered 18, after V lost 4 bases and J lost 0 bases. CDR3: CAACGPSNGIPYTDKLIF. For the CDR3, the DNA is TGTGCAGCATGCGGCCCTTCAAACGGGATACCGTACACCGATAAACTCATCTTT.

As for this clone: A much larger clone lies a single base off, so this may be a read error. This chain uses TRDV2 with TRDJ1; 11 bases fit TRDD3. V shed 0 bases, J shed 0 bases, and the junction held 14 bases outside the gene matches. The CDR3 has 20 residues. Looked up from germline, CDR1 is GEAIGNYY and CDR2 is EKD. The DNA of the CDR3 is TGTGCCTGTGACACCGTTCCGTCTGGGGGATACAGCCTCCACACCGATAAACTCATCTTT. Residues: CACDTVPSGGYSLHTDKLIF.

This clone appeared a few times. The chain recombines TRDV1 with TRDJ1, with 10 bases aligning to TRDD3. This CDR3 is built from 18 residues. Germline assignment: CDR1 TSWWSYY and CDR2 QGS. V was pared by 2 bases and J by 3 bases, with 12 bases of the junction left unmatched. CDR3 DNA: TGTGCTCTTGGGGAAAGGTCCCACCGGGGGATACGCTCCGATAAACTCATCTTT. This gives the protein CALGERSHRGIRSDKLIF.

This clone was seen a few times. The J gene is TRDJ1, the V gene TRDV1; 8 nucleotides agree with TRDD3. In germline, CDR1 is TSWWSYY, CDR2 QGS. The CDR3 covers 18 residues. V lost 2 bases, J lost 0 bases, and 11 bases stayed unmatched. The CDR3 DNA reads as TGTGCTCTTGGGGAAGAGGGAAACTGGGGGTCATACACCGATAAACTCATCTTT. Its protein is CALGEEGNWGSYTDKLIF.

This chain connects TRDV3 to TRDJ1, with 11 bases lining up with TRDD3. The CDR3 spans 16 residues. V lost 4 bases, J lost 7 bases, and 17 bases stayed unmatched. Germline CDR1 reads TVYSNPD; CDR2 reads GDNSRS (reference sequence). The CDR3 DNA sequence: TGTGCCTCCCCTTCCTACCTCATTGGGGGATACGGTAAACTCATCTTT. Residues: CASPSYLIGGYGKLIF.

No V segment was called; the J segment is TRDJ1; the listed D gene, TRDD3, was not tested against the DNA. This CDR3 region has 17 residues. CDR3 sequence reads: CASGEPPTPWKTYKLIF. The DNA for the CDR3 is TGTGCTAGTGGGGAACCGCCTACCCCGTGGAAAACCTACAAACTCATCTTT.

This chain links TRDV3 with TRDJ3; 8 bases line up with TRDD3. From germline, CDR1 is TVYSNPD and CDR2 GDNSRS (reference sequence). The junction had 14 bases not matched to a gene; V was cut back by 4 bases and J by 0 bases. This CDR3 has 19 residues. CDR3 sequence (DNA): TGTGCCTGCTACTGGGGGGGTACCTCTAGCTCCTGGGACACCCGACAGATGTTTTTC. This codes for CACYWGGTSSSWDTRQMFF.

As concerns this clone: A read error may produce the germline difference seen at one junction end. The CDR3 protein is CARGERNSGGPGTDKLIF. DNA for the CDR3: TGTGCTCGTGGGGAAAGAAATAGCGGGGGCCCGGGAACCGATAAACTCATCTTT. The chain couples TRDV1 to TRDJ1; TRDD1 agrees at 7 bases. Germline CDR1 TSWWSYY, CDR2 QGS. This CDR3 has 18 residues.

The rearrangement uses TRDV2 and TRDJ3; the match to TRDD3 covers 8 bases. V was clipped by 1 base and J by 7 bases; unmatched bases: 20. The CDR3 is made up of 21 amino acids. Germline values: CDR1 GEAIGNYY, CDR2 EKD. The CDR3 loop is CACDTRLFWGRSSFDTRQMFF. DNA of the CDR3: TGTGCCTGTGACACTCGCCTTTTCTGGGGGAGATCTTCCTTTGACACCCGACAGATGTTTTTC.

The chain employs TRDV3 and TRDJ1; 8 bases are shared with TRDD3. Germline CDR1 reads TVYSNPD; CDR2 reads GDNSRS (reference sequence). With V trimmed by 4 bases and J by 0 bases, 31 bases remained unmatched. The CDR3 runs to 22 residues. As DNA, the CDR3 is TGTGCCTCCCACTTCATATTCAACTGGGGGGATAGCGCGGGTCCTTACACCGATAAACTCATCTTT. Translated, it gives CASHFIFNWGDSAGPYTDKLIF.

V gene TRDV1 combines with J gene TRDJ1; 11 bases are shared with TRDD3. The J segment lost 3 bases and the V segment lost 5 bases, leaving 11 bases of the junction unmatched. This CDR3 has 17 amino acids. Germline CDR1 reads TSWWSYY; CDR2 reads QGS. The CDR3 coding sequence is TGTGCTCTTGGGAAAGGATCGGGCTGGGGGATACCCGATAAACTCATCTTT. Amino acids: CALGKGSGWGIPDKLIF.

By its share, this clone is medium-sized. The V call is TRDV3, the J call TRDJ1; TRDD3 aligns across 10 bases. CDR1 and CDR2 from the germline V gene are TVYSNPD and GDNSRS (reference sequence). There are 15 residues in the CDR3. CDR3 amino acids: CATGGLPRDTDKLIF. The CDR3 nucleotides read TGTGCTACTGGGGGATTACCCCGAGACACCGATAAACTCATCTTT.

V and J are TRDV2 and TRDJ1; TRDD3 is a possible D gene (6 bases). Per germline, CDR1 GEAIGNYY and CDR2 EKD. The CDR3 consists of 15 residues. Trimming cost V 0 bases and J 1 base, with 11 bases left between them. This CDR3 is CACDTETGTTDKLIF. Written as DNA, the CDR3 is TGTGCCTGTGACACCGAAACTGGGACCACCGATAAACTCATCTTT.

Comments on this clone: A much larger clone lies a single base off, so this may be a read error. CDR3 DNA sequence: TGTGCCTGTGACACGGTGGGGGATCCCTTCTCTTCTTTGACAGCACACCTCTTCTTT. This translates into CACDTVGDPFSSLTAHLFF. The gene calls are TRDV2 and TRDJ2; 8 positions agree with TRDD3. Germline CDR1 and CDR2: GEAIGNYY and EKD. The CDR3 spans 19 residues.

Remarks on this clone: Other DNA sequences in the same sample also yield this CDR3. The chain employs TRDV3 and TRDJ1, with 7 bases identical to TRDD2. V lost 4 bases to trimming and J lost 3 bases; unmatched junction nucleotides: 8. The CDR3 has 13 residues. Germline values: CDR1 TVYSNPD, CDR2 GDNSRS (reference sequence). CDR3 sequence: CACIFLLADKLIF. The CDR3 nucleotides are TGTGCCTGTATATTCCTACTTGCCGATAAACTCATCTTT.

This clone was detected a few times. CDR3 DNA sequence: TGTGCCTCTAATCTGGGGGCGATTAGTTTCCCCGATAAACTCATCTTT. Its translation is CASNLGAISFPDKLIF. The chain carries TRDV3 and TRDJ1, with 7 nucleotides matching TRDD3. Germline trimming cut 4 bases from V and 3 bases from J; bases unmatched to any gene: 17. This CDR3 comprises 16 residues. Per germline, CDR1 TVYSNPD and CDR2 GDNSRS (reference sequence).

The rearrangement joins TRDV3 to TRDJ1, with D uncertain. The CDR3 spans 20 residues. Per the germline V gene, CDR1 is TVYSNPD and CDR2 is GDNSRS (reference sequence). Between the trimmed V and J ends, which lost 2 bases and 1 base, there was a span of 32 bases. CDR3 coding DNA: TGTGCCTTTTTAACGGAGACCTGGCGGGTACGATGGAGGTGCACCGATAAACTCATCTTT. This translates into CAFLTETWRVRWRCTDKLIF.

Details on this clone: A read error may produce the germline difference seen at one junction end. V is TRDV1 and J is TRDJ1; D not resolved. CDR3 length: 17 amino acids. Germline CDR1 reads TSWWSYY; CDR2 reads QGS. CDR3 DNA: TGTGCTCGTGGGCCGACGGTCGGCGGCTTTTGCACCGATAAACTCATCTTT. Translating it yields CARGPTVGGFCTDKLIF.

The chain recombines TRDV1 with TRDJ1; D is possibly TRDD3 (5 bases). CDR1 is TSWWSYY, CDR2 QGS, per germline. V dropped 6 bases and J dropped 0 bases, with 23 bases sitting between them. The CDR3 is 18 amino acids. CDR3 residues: CALGPVGYTYDYTDKLIF. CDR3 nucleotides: TGTGCTCTTGGCCCAGTAGGGTATACGTACGACTACACCGATAAACTCATCTTT.